This T cell receptor (beta chain) derives from a study of cytomegalovirus exposure and HLA in healthy donors. The study's findings and limits: A few CMV-associated chains were confirmed in vitro to be specific for CMV antigens. The majority of TCR sequences were rare, yet some public TCRs appeared in many donors. Earlier analysis looked at TCR beta V segments, and most were productive about 90% or about 30% of the time.

In regard to this clone: Its antigen remains unknown.

PCR amplification relied on 60 Vbeta primers (plus 13 Jbeta primers). The repertoire was sequenced with immunoSEQ multiplex PCR; TCRdb's copy has only in-frame clones and lacks some. The sample has roughly 120,000 clones, 60% to 80% seen once. V dropped 0 bases and J dropped 0; count of bases not matched to a gene: 6. This CDR3 is 16 amino acids long. Germline CDR1 is SQVTM and CDR2 is ANQGSEA. This sequence joins TRBV29-1 and TRBJ2-3; 7 nucleotides line up with TRBD1. The sequence was collected from a middle-aged man in good health and CMV-seropositive. The sequenced material came from PBMCs. CDR3 sequence (DNA): TGCAGCGTTGAAGACAGGGACAGAGTTAGCACAGATACGCAGTATTTT. Protein product: CSVEDRDRVSTDTQYF.